This entry concerns a single T cell receptor (beta chain). This sample is drawn from a study of chemoradiotherapy in HPV16-positive cancers. V was pared by 3 bases and J by 1 base, with 9 bases between. Per the germline V gene, CDR1 is LNHDA and CDR2 is SQIVND (reference sequence). The CDR3 extends over 14 amino acids. Clones were read by immunoSEQ multiplex PCR, and TCRdb kept only the in-frame ones, dropping some. The sample includes about 24,000 clones, roughly 87% of them seen just once. This chain uses TRBV19 with TRBJ2-5; D gene ambiguous. Sample: blood, taken from a patient who underwent chemoradiotherapy. The TCR was taken from a human donor with HPV-associated anogenital cancer. Here the CDR3 reads CASSILVFQETQYF. CDR3 DNA sequence: TGTGCCAGTAGTATCTTGGTCTTCCAAGAGACCCAGTACTTC.